The rows below give T cell receptor beta chains drawn from one sample of a study of T cell changes during pregnancy in multiple sclerosis. Profiling relied on immunoSEQ multiplex PCR, and the TCRdb table lists in-frame clones only, not all of them. Among 60,000 to 85,000 clones, roughly nine tenths were seen once, and the ten largest hold more than 1.4%. The material sequenced was peripheral blood, taken in the second trimester of pregnancy. Source of these receptors: a female donor with multiple sclerosis, enrolled in a pregnancy study. CDR3s include the opening cysteine and the closing phenylalanine or tryptophan. A D gene is named only where the DNA matches it firmly. Clone size is not always given. Where it is, it says once, few, many or a class for expanded clones.

TRBV5-1	TRBJ2-1	16	.	.	TGCGCCAGCCAAACCCTCCCTTCTAGCTCCTACAATGAGCAGTTCTTC	CASQTLPSSSYNEQFF
TRBV4-3	TRBJ2-5	15	.	.	TGCGCCAGCAGCCAAGATACAGGCTTGGGGGAGACCCAGTACTTC	CASSQDTGLGETQYF
TRBV19	TRBJ1-5	16	.	once	TGTGCCAGTAGTGGGCAGGGCCTCGTAAATTATCAGCCCCAGCATTTT	CASSGQGLVNYQPQHF
TRBV4-3	TRBJ2-1	18	TRBD2	.	TGCGCCAGCAGCCAAGATGGTGGCAGCGGGGGGGTCTACAATGAGCAGTTCTTC	CASSQDGGSGGVYNEQFF
TRBV30	TRBJ2-5	17	.	.	TGTGCCTGGAGTGTGGCCAGAATAACCAACCACCAAGAGACCCAGTACTTC	CAWSVARITNHQETQYF
TRBV10-1	TRBJ2-1	18	.	.	TGCGCCAGCAGTGGCCCTTTCGCTAGCGACTCCCCCCTCGGGGAGCAGTTCTTC	CASSGPFASDSPLGEQFF
TRBV6-5	TRBJ1-1	15	.	many	TGTGCCAGCAGTGGTCCGGGACATAAGAACACTGAAGCTTTCTTT	CASSGPGHKNTEAFF
TRBV16	TRBJ1-5	16	.	.	TGTGCCAGCAGCCAATCCTGGAGACGGGGCAATCAGCCCCAGCATTTT	CASSQSWRRGNQPQHF
TRBV18	TRBJ2-1	15	.	once	TGTGCCAGCTCACCGTACGGCAGCGGAGACAATGAGCAGTTCTTC	CASSPYGSGDNEQFF
TRBV27	TRBJ1-1	13	.	.	TGTGCCAGCAGTCTTACCCTGAGCACTGAAGCTTTCTTT	CASSLTLSTEAFF
TRBV18	TRBJ2-1	17	.	.	TGTGCCAGCTCACCACCGGCGACTAGGTTCTCCTACAATGAGCAGTTCTTC	CASSPPATRFSYNEQFF
TRBV5-1	TRBJ2-1	13	.	.	TGCGCCAGCAGCTTACAGTCCTACAATGAGCAGTTCTTC	CASSLQSYNEQFF
TRBV10-3	TRBJ2-3	17	TRBD2	.	TGTGCCATCAGTGGATGGAGCGGGGGCCGCAACACAGATACGCAGTATTTT	CAISGWSGGRNTDTQYF
TRBV5-6	TRBJ1-6	13	.	.	TGTGCCAGCAGAATGGCAGGGAATTCACCCCTCCACTTT	CASRMAGNSPLHF
TRBV19	TRBJ1-1	17	TRBD1	.	TGTGCCAGTAGTACCCTTCCGGGACAGGGTGTGAACACTGAAGCTTTCTTT	CASSTLPGQGVNTEAFF
TRBV9	TRBJ1-2	17	TRBD1	.	TGTGCCAGCAGCGTAGGCCCCGGGACAGGGGGAAACTATGGCTACACCTTC	CASSVGPGTGGNYGYTF
TRBV27	TRBJ1-2	14	TRBD1	.	TGTGCCAGCAGCAGGGGGATTAATAACTATGGCTACACCTTC	CASSRGINNYGYTF
TRBV11-2	TRBJ1-1	15	.	.	TGTGCCAGCAGCTTAGGGTCTGCCAGGTCGACTGAAGCTTTCTTT	CASSLGSARSTEAFF
TRBV9	TRBJ1-6	19	TRBD1	.	TGTGCCAGCAGCGTAGACCCCCTCAGGGGACAGGAGACTAATTCACCCCTCCACTTT	CASSVDPLRGQETNSPLHF
TRBV10-1	TRBJ2-7	15	.	.	TGCGCCAGCAGTGATGATGCAGGGTCGGCGTACGAGCAGTACTTC	CASSDDAGSAYEQYF
TRBV25-1	TRBJ1-5	13	.	.	TGTGCCAGCAGTGGGCAGGGCAATCAGCCCCAGCATTTT	CASSGQGNQPQHF
TRBV4-3	TRBJ2-5	16	.	.	TGCGCCAGCAGCCAAGGTCTGGGGGCTTTCAAAGAGACCCAGTACTTC	CASSQGLGAFKETQYF
TRBV7-9	TRBJ1-3	17	.	.	TGTGCCACCCTAACCGATCGGGGGGGCAGGTGGGAAAACACCATATATTTT	CATLTDRGGRWENTIYF
TRBV5-4	TRBJ2-7	14	TRBD1	.	TGTGCCAGCAGCTACCGGGACAGTCCCTACGAGCAGTACTTC	CASSYRDSPYEQYF
TRBV5-6	TRBJ2-7	15	TRBD1	.	TGTGCCAGCGGCACACCGGGACAGGGGGCGCGAGAGCAGTACTTC	CASGTPGQGAREQYF
TRBV5-1	TRBJ1-2	12	.	.	TGCGCCAGCAGGACGGGGGGGGTCGGCTACACCTTC	CASRTGGVGYTF
TRBV19	TRBJ2-5	18	TRBD2	.	TGTGCCAGTAGTTCCGTGGCCCAGCGGGGGGCTGCTCAAGAGACCCAGTACTTC	CASSSVAQRGAAQETQYF